These 17 T cell receptor beta chains originate from one sample sequenced in a study of blood T cell repertoires in COVID-19. Clones were sequenced by immunoSEQ multiplex PCR, and TCRdb holds only the in-frame ones, with some missing. This table holds 50,000 to 75,000 clones, 79% found once. The sequencing input was peripheral blood. These TCRs come from a woman of 80 years or more with active or convalescent COVID-19.

V is TRBV7-9 and J is TRBJ2-6; the D is unclear. The CDR3 consists of 17 residues. The ends were cut back, 1 base at V and 0 bases at J, with 10 bases in the middle. The germline V gene has CDR1 SEHNR and CDR2 FQNEAQ (reference sequence). CDR3 coding DNA: TGTGCCAGCAGCTTAGGACGACTCTTCTCTGGGGCCAACGTCCTGACTTTC. Translated, it gives CASSLGRLFSGANVLTF. Full variable domain (outside the CDR3, taken from reference TRBV7-9 and TRBJ2-6): DTGVSQNPRHKITKRGQNVTFRCDPISEHNRLYWYRQTLGQGPEFLTYFQNEAQLEKSRLLSDRFSAERPKGSFSTLEIQRTEQGDSAMYLCASSLGRLFSGANVLTFGAGSRLTVL.

The chain employs TRBV30 and TRBJ1-2; 8 positions match TRBD1. Trimming at V came to 0 bases and at J to 0 bases, leaving 15 bases not matched to a gene. Germline values: CDR1 GTSNPN, CDR2 SVGIG (reference sequence). This CDR3 contains 19 residues. This CDR3 reads CAWSVLAGGESLANYGYTF. In DNA, the CDR3 is TGTGCCTGGAGTGTACTTGCAGGGGGCGAGTCCTTAGCTAACTATGGCTACACCTTC.

A single count supports this clone. V is TRBV29-1 and J is TRBJ2-2, with a weak D call TRBD1 (7 bases). Trimming took 1 base from V and 3 from J, leaving 15 bases between them. CDR3 length: 16 amino acids. Germline values: CDR1 SQVTM, CDR2 ANQGSEA. The CDR3, as DNA: TGCAGCGTTGAAGGGGTAGGGGGCGGGGACACCGGGGAGCTGTTTTTT. Protein product: CSVEGVGGGDTGELFF.

This chain uses TRBV19 with TRBJ2-2, with a tentative D call TRBD1 (6 bases). CDR1 and CDR2 (germline): LNHDA, SQIVND (reference sequence). Trimming left V 2 bases short and J 6 bases short, with 10 bases between. The CDR3 contains 14 residues. This CDR3 is CASSIIPGAGELFF. The CDR3 DNA follows: TGTGCCAGTAGTATAATCCCAGGGGCCGGGGAGCTGTTTTTT.

This chain uses TRBV19 with TRBJ1-5, with D unclear. Trimming left V 2 bases short and J 4 bases short, with 6 bases between. The CDR3 totals 13 residues. Looked up from germline, CDR1 is LNHDA and CDR2 is SQIVND (reference sequence). DNA for the CDR3: TGTGCCAGTAGTATAAATGAGAATCAGCCCCAGCATTTT. Encoded protein: CASSINENQPQHF.

The rearrangement uses TRBV10-2 and TRBJ1-1; no definite D call. The germline V and J ends were trimmed by 3 bases and 1 base, with 6 bases remaining between them. CDR1 is WSHSY, CDR2 SAAADI, per germline. The CDR3 is 13 residues long. The CDR3 nucleotides are TGCGCCAGCAGTGATTGGAGGAACACTGAAGCTTTCTTT. Its translation: CASSDWRNTEAFF.

This sequence joins TRBV7-2 and TRBJ1-1; 7 nucleotides match TRBD1. This CDR3 is 14 amino acids long. Germline trimming cut 5 bases from V and 4 bases from J; bases unmatched to any gene: 7. Germline V gene lookup returns CDR1 SGHTA and CDR2 FQGNSA. The CDR3 spells CASSQQGVRTEAFF. DNA for the CDR3: TGTGCCAGCAGCCAGCAGGGGGTACGCACTGAAGCTTTCTTT.

The genes are TRBV11-2 and TRBJ2-7; D is undetermined. V was cut by 3 bases and J by 3 bases, with 9 bases left in between. The CDR3 is 13 residues long. Looked up from germline, CDR1 is SGHAT and CDR2 is FQNNGV. CDR3 in DNA: TGTGCCAGCAGCTTCCGACAAGACTACGAGCAGTACTTC. It is translated as CASSFRQDYEQYF.

J is TRBJ2-2 and V is TRBV6-5; maybe TRBD1 (5 bases). This CDR3 contains 16 residues. Germline V lookup: CDR1 MNHEY, CDR2 SVGAGI. The V and J ends lost 1 base and 4 bases respectively, with 13 bases between them. This chain's CDR3 is CASSYFAAGPTGELFF. The CDR3 nucleotides are TGTGCCAGCAGTTACTTCGCGGCAGGGCCCACCGGGGAGCTGTTTTTT.

The chain joins TRBV2 to TRBJ1-4; 9 bases are shared with TRBD1. With V trimmed by 9 bases and J by 8 bases, 7 bases remained unmatched. This CDR3 has 13 residues. Germline CDR1 reads SNHLY; CDR2 reads FYNNEI. DNA of the CDR3: TGTGCCAGTCGGACAGGGGAAAGAGAAAAACTGTTTTTT. Translation: CASRTGEREKLFF.

This clone was observed a handful of times. The genes are TRBV10-1 and TRBJ2-1; 10 bases fit TRBD1. There are 16 residues in the CDR3. The junction had 2 bases not matched to a gene; V was cut back by 0 bases and J by 3 bases. CDR1 WNHNN and CDR2 SYGVQD come from the germline V gene (reference sequence). The DNA for the CDR3 is TGCGCCAGCAGTGAGTCCCGGGACAGGGGCTACAATGAGCAGTTCTTC. Its protein product is CASSESRDRGYNEQFF.

The table lists this clone with a count of one. The rearrangement uses TRBV19 and TRBJ1-5; TRBD1 aligns across 10 bases. The CDR3 loop spans 17 amino acids. Germline V gives CDR1 LNHDA, CDR2 SQIVND (reference sequence). The J segment lost 4 bases and the V segment lost 1 base, leaving 7 bases of the junction unmatched. The CDR3 DNA reads TGTGCCAGTAGTATAGGGGGGACGGGACAGGGGAATCAGCCCCAGCATTTT. Its protein product is CASSIGGTGQGNQPQHF.

The chain has TRBV11-2 and TRBJ1-3, with a weak D call TRBD1 (5 bases). Trimming took off 1 base at V and 0 bases at J, with 7 bases between the two ends. Looked up from germline, CDR1 is SGHAT and CDR2 is FQNNGV. This CDR3 is built from 15 residues. The CDR3 DNA sequence: TGTGCCAGCAGCTTAGGGACACTCTCTGGAAACACCATATATTTT. As protein: CASSLGTLSGNTIYF. The whole variable domain, filled in from reference TRBV11-2 and TRBJ1-3, reads EAGVAQSPRYKIIEKRQSVAFWCNPISGHATLYWYQQILGQGPKLLIQFQNNGVVDDSQLPKDRFSAERLKGVDSTLKIQPAKLEDSAVYLCASSLGTLSGNTIYFGEGSWLTVV.

This clone was observed once. The V and J genes are TRBV3-1 (or the pseudogene TRBV3-2) and TRBJ2-1; 8 nucleotides agree with TRBD2. CDR3 length equals 15 residues. The ends lost 4 bases at V and 2 bases at J; junction bases unmatched: 4. Germline lookup yields CDR1 LGHDT and CDR2 YNNKEL (reference sequence). CDR3 amino acids: CASSPTSGTYNEQFF. The CDR3 DNA follows: TGTGCCAGCAGCCCCACTAGCGGAACCTACAATGAGCAGTTCTTC.

The J gene is TRBJ2-7, the V gene TRBV11-3; 8 nucleotides align to TRBD1. The germline CDR1 and CDR2 sequences are SGHNT and YENEEA. The CDR3 consists of 16 residues. The junction had 14 bases not matched to a gene; V was cut back by 5 bases and J by 5 bases. The CDR3 DNA sequence: TGTGCCAGCAGCCCAATCTCCAGGGGGCGATTCAACGAGCAGTACTTC. Translation: CASSPISRGRFNEQYF.

This clone was found many times. The CDR3 is CASSQGQGGTYEQYF. DNA for the CDR3: TGCGCCAGCAGCCAAGGACAGGGGGGAACCTACGAGCAGTACTTC. The chain employs TRBV4-1 and TRBJ2-7; 9 positions match TRBD1. Germline V lookup: CDR1 MGHRA, CDR2 YSYEKL. Trimming removed 1 base from V and 2 bases from J; junction bases left unmatched: 3. The CDR3 totals 15 residues.

The chain recombines TRBV19 with TRBJ2-2, with TRBD1 identical over 8 bases. The V segment lost 3 bases and the J segment 0 bases; nucleotides outside the gene matches: 6. The germline V gene has CDR1 LNHDA and CDR2 SQIVND (reference sequence). The CDR3 runs 17 residues. CDR3 loop: CASSIGQGSTNTGELFF. CDR3 nucleotide sequence: TGTGCCAGTAGTATCGGACAGGGATCCACGAACACCGGGGAGCTGTTTTTT.